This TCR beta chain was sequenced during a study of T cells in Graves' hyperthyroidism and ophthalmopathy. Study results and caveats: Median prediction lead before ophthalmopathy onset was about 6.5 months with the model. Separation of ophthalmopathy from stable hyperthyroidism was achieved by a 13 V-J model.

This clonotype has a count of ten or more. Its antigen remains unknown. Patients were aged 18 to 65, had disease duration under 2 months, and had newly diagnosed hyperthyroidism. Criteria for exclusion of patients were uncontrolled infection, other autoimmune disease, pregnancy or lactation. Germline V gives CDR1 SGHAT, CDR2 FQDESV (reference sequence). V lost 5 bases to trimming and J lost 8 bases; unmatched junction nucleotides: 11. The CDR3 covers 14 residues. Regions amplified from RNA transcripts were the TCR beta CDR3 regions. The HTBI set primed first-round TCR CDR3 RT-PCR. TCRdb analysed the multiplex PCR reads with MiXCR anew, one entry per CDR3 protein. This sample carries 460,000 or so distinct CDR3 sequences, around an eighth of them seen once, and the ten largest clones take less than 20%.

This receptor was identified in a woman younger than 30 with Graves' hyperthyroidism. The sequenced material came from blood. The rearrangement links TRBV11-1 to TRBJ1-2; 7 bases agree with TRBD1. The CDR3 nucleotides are TGTGCCAGCAGCCCCGGAGACAGGGCAAGCGGCTACACCTTC. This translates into CASSPGDRASGYTF. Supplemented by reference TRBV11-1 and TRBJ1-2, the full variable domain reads EAEVAQSPRYKITEKSQAVAFWCDPISGHATLYWYRQILGQGPELLVQFQDESVVDDSQLPKDRFSAERLKGVDSTLKIQPAELGDSAMYLCASSPGDRASGYTFGSGTRLTVV.